These 26 T cell receptor beta chains were all obtained from the same sample, sequenced in a study of T cells in tumors after PD-1 blockade. Profiling relied on immunoSEQ multiplex PCR, and the TCRdb table lists in-frame clones only, not all of them. This sample has 45,000 to 60,000 clones, with over 70% found just once. This material consisted of PBMCs, taken before anti-PD-1 treatment. These receptor sequences come from a human donor with basal cell carcinoma.

This chain connects TRBV19 to TRBJ1-1, with 12 bases fitting TRBD1. V was pared by 1 base and J by 10 bases, with 7 bases of the junction left unmatched. The V gene's germline CDR1 is LNHDA and CDR2 SQIVND (reference sequence). The CDR3 is 15 residues long. The CDR3: CASSIGLGTGGPAFF. DNA for the CDR3: TGTGCCAGTAGTATAGGGTTAGGGACAGGGGGCCCAGCTTTCTTT.

This clone was found once. The chain has TRBV5-6 and TRBJ2-7; 10 bases agree with TRBD1. The J segment lost 6 bases and the V segment lost 1 base, leaving 4 bases of the junction unmatched. Germline V CDR1 and CDR2: SGHDT, YYEEEE. This CDR3 comprises 14 residues. The chain's CDR3 is CASSLPGQGSEQYF. CDR3 in DNA: TGTGCCAGCAGCTTGCCGGGACAGGGGTCCGAGCAGTACTTC.

The DNA of the CDR3 is TGTGCCAGCAGCTTTCCCAACTCTGGAAACACCATATATTTT. Protein: CASSFPNSGNTIYF. The chain joins TRBV5-6 to TRBJ1-3; D is ambiguous. The CDR3 consists of 14 residues. The germline gives CDR1 SGHDT, CDR2 YYEEEE. V was cut by 2 bases and J by 0 bases, with 6 bases left in between.

CDR3 coding DNA: TGCGCCAGCAGCTTACAGGGGACATACACAGATACGCAGTATTTT. This codes for CASSLQGTYTDTQYF. This chain uses TRBV5-1 with TRBJ2-3; 7 nucleotides agree with TRBD1. This CDR3 is 15 amino acids long. Germline V gives CDR1 SGHRS, CDR2 YFSETQ. After removal of 2 bases from V and 2 bases from J, the junction contained 5 bases not matched to a gene.

The rearrangement links TRBV30 to TRBJ1-6, with D unresolved. Germline V lookup: CDR1 GTSNPN, CDR2 SVGIG (reference sequence). The germline V and J ends were trimmed by 1 base and 4 bases, with 11 bases remaining between them. The CDR3 spans 15 residues. The CDR3 DNA is TGTGCCTGGAGTGGTAGGGTAAGGTATAATTCACCCCTCCACTTT. Translating it yields CAWSGRVRYNSPLHF.

The chain has TRBV19 and TRBJ2-6; D gene ambiguous. With 9 bases removed from V and 1 base from J, the gap between germline ends came to 13 bases. Germline V lookup: CDR1 LNHDA, CDR2 SQIVND (reference sequence). The CDR3 loop spans 15 amino acids. As DNA, the CDR3 is TGTGCCAGCCAAGGCTGGGTTTCTGGGGCCAACGTCCTGACTTTC. Protein: CASQGWVSGANVLTF.

CDR3 nucleotides: TGTGCCAGCAGTTCTGGCTATGGCTACACCTTC. Translation gives CASSSGYGYTF. The genes are TRBV12-3 or TRBV12-4 and TRBJ1-2; D unresolved. Deletions cut 4 bases from V and 4 bases from J, with 4 bases between. This CDR3 is built from 11 residues.

J is TRBJ2-1 and V is TRBV11-3; 9 positions agree with TRBD1. The CDR3 has 16 residues. After removal of 3 bases from V and 8 bases from J, the junction contained 11 bases not matched to a gene. CDR1 SGHNT and CDR2 YENEEA come from the germline V gene. The CDR3 protein is CASSFSLRQGGYEQFF. DNA of the CDR3: TGTGCCAGCAGCTTTAGCCTCAGACAGGGGGGATATGAGCAGTTCTTC.

The chain joins TRBV7-2 to TRBJ1-6; no clear D gene. Germline V gives CDR1 SGHTA, CDR2 FQGNSA. V lost 2 bases to trimming and J lost 7 bases, with 9 bases between them. CDR3 length: 14 amino acids. The CDR3 DNA reads as TGTGCCAGCAGCTTAAGCTGGAGAAATTCACCCCTCCACTTT. Its protein is CASSLSWRNSPLHF.

The gene calls are TRBV3-1 (or the pseudogene TRBV3-2) and TRBJ2-3, with 11 bases that match TRBD2. With V trimmed by 2 bases and J by 1 base, 11 bases remained unmatched. Germline values: CDR1 LGHDT, CDR2 YNNKEL (reference sequence). The CDR3 totals 19 residues. The CDR3, as DNA: TGTGCCAGCAGCCAACCCTTAGCGGGGGGGCCCTTCGGCACAGATACGCAGTATTTT. It yields the protein CASSQPLAGGPFGTDTQYF.

The rearrangement links TRBV5-4 to TRBJ1-1, with TRBD1 matching 10 bases. The CDR3 length is 15 residues. Germline assignment: CDR1 SGHNT and CDR2 YYREEE (reference sequence). V trimming: 4 bases; J trimming: 4 bases; junction bases outside the gene matches: 7. CDR3 in DNA: TGTGCCAGCAGCGGAGTCCGGGACAGGGGCACTGAAGCTTTCTTT. Encoded protein: CASSGVRDRGTEAFF.

The chain combines TRBV5-4 with TRBJ1-2; 9 bases are shared with TRBD1. Germline V lookup: CDR1 SGHNT, CDR2 YYREEE (reference sequence). V shed 5 bases and J 8 bases; nucleotides not matched to a gene: 7. The CDR3 is 13 residues long. Here the CDR3 DNA reads TGTGCCAGCAGTCACGACAGGGGGTCGGGCTACACCTTC. Its protein product is CASSHDRGSGYTF.

This chain joins TRBV28 and TRBJ1-4; D is unclear. Germline assignment: CDR1 MDHEN and CDR2 SYDVKM. This CDR3 contains 13 residues. The ends were cut back, 8 bases at V and 7 bases at J, with 14 bases in the middle. Here the CDR3 DNA reads TGTGCCAGCGGGAACTTGGGCGGTGAAAAACTGTTTTTT. As protein: CASGNLGGEKLFF.

This clone was counted a single time. This chain links TRBV24-1 with TRBJ2-7; D unclear. The CDR3 runs to 18 residues. V was trimmed by 4 bases and J by 0 bases, leaving 21 bases between them. CDR1 and CDR2 from the germline V gene are KGHDR and SFDVKD. The chain's CDR3 is CATSDPDGPVTSSYEQYF. The CDR3 bases are TGTGCCACCAGTGACCCCGATGGACCGGTCACGAGCTCCTACGAGCAGTACTTC.

The chain couples TRBV7-2 to TRBJ2-5; 11 positions agree with TRBD1. V was clipped by 2 bases and J by 5 bases; unmatched bases: 4. CDR1 and CDR2 (germline): SGHTA, FQGNSA. This CDR3 is 15 amino acids long. The chain's CDR3 is CASSLRTGGSETQYF. DNA of the CDR3: TGTGCCAGCAGCTTACGGACAGGGGGCTCGGAGACCCAGTACTTC.

This clone was recorded only once. The chain recombines TRBV7-8 with TRBJ2-1, with 10 bases lining up with TRBD2. CDR1 is SGHVS, CDR2 FQNEAQ, per germline. The ends lost 0 bases at V and 5 bases at J; junction bases unmatched: 4. This CDR3 has 16 amino acids. This CDR3 is CASSLARTSGHNEQFF. The CDR3 nucleotides read TGTGCCAGCAGCTTAGCGAGGACTAGCGGTCACAATGAGCAGTTCTTC. Combining the CDR3 with reference TRBV7-8 and TRBJ2-1 gives the whole variable domain GAGVSQSPRYKVAKRGQDVALRCDPISGHVSLFWYQQALGQGPEFLTYFQNEAQLDKSGLPSDRFFAERPEGSVSTLKIQRTQQEDSAVYLCASSLARTSGHNEQFFGPGTRLTVL.

V and J are TRBV5-4 and TRBJ1-1; the match to TRBD1 covers 8 bases. The CDR3 loop spans 14 amino acids. The V and J ends lost 2 bases and 4 bases, in that order; junction bases with no gene match: 4. Germline V gene data show CDR1 as SGHNT and CDR2 as YYREEE (reference sequence). DNA of the CDR3: TGTGCCAGCAGCTTTTATGGGACAGGCACTGAAGCTTTCTTT. Its protein product is CASSFYGTGTEAFF.

In its sample, this clone is medium-sized. The J gene is TRBJ1-6, the V gene TRBV2; D is uncertain. The V and J ends lost 4 bases and 10 bases respectively, with 20 bases between them. CDR1 SNHLY and CDR2 FYNNEI come from the germline V gene. The CDR3 runs to 16 residues. The chain's CDR3 is CASSGVVGLGGSPLHF. The CDR3 DNA reads TGTGCCAGCAGTGGAGTTGTAGGACTGGGAGGGTCACCCCTCCACTTT.

The CDR3 coding sequence is TGTGCCATCCAACCCGAACAGGGTCAAAATTCACCCCTCCACTTT. Its protein is CAIQPEQGQNSPLHF. This rearrangement joins TRBV28 to TRBJ1-6, with D tentatively TRBD1 (6 bases). The CDR3 has 15 amino acids. V was pared by 10 bases and J by 7 bases, with 20 bases between. Germline assignment: CDR1 MDHEN and CDR2 SYDVKM.

The rearrangement links TRBV7-2 to TRBJ2-3; D remains ambiguous. Germline assignment: CDR1 SGHTA and CDR2 FQGNSA. The CDR3 has 15 amino acids. Trimming shortened V by 6 bases and J by 0 bases, and 13 bases separated the two germline ends. The CDR3 DNA sequence: TGTGCCAGCAGTCTCGGACGGATAAGCACAGATACGCAGTATTTT. It translates to CASSLGRISTDTQYF. Together with reference TRBV7-2 and TRBJ2-3, the CDR3 gives the full variable domain: GAGVSQSPSNKVTEKGKDVELRCDPISGHTALYWYRQSLGQGLEFLIYFQGNSAPDKSGLPSDRFSAERTGGSVSTLTIQRTQQEDSAVYLCASSLGRISTDTQYFGPGTRLTVL.

In DNA, the CDR3 is TGTGCCAGCAGCCCCGACAGGGGGCAGGGCACTGAAGCTTTCTTT. Amino acid sequence: CASSPDRGQGTEAFF. The rearrangement uses TRBV3-1 (or the pseudogene TRBV3-2) and TRBJ1-1; 10 bases map to TRBD1. With V trimmed by 4 bases and J by 4 bases, 6 bases remained unmatched. The V gene's germline CDR1 is LGHDT and CDR2 YNNKEL (reference sequence). The CDR3 loop spans 15 amino acids.

The rearrangement joins TRBV6-1 to TRBJ2-7; D unresolved. V dropped 3 bases and J dropped 2 bases, with 14 bases sitting between them. The CDR3 is 15 residues long. Germline loops: CDR1 MNHNS, CDR2 SASEGT. The CDR3 here is CASSDRVPGTYEQYF. The DNA for the CDR3 is TGTGCCAGCAGTGACCGGGTCCCCGGCACCTACGAGCAGTACTTC.

This clone has only one observation. The CDR3 loop reads CASTLGTGMGHYEQYF. The DNA of the CDR3 is TGTGCCAGCACCCTAGGAACAGGAATGGGCCATTACGAGCAGTACTTC. The gene calls are TRBV13 and TRBJ2-7, with D possibly matching TRBD1 (5 bases). CDR1 and CDR2 (germline): PRHDT, FYEKMQ (reference sequence). The CDR3 has 16 residues. Trimming removed 7 bases from V and 4 bases from J, with 23 bases in between.

The genes are TRBV30 and TRBJ1-6; D uncertain. Germline lookup yields CDR1 GTSNPN and CDR2 SVGIG (reference sequence). The V gene lost 0 bases and the J gene lost 8 bases, with 11 bases spanning the gap. The CDR3 consists of 14 residues. The CDR3: CAWSVRREDSPLHF. The CDR3, as DNA: TGTGCCTGGAGTGTACGAAGGGAAGATTCACCCCTCCACTTT. Combining the CDR3 with reference TRBV30 and TRBJ1-6 gives the whole variable domain SQTIHQWPATLVQPVGSPLSLECTVEGTSNPNLYWYRQAAGRGLQLLFYSVGIGQISSEVPQNLSASRPQDRQFILSSKKLLLSDSGFYLCAWSVRREDSPLHFGNGTRLTVT.

V is TRBV7-9 and J is TRBJ2-6; possibly TRBD2 for D (6 bases). Trimming cost V 8 bases and J 0 bases, with 8 bases left between them. CDR1 is SEHNR, CDR2 FQNEAQ, per germline (reference sequence). CDR3 length: 14 amino acids. CDR3 residues: CASQEGSGANVLTF. CDR3 DNA sequence: TGTGCCAGCCAGGAGGGCTCTGGGGCCAACGTCCTGACTTTC.

The gene calls are TRBV5-1 and TRBJ1-1; D may be TRBD1 (6 bases). The CDR3 covers 18 residues. V lost 0 bases, J lost 4 bases, and 22 bases lay in between. The V gene's germline CDR1 is SGHRS and CDR2 YFSETQ. The CDR3: CASSLGGPGQPDSTEAFF. Here the CDR3 DNA reads TGCGCCAGCAGCTTGGGAGGACCCGGACAGCCGGATTCCACTGAAGCTTTCTTT.